One sample yielded the 30 T cell receptor beta chains listed below, sequenced in a study of shared clonotypes between healthy human individuals. Sequencing was performed with immunoSEQ multiplex PCR; in TCRdb, only in-frame clones are kept and a portion is missing. Of 520,000 or so clones listed, 75% to 85% are singletons. The source material was PBMCs. The receptors were gathered from a woman in her thirties or forties in good health. Some clones in this sample may be carry-over from other donors' samples.

The CDR3 reads CASSPPSGPEAFF. The DNA of the CDR3 is TGTGCCAGCTCACCACCGTCCGGGCCTGAAGCTTTCTTT. The J gene is TRBJ1-1, the V gene TRBV18; D unresolved. The germline V and J ends were trimmed by 0 bases and 6 bases, with 8 bases remaining between them. The CDR3 consists of 13 residues. The germline V gene encodes CDR1 KGHSH and CDR2 LQKENI.

The chain has TRBV11-3 and TRBJ1-5, with 9 bases that match TRBD1. In germline, CDR1 is SGHNT, CDR2 YENEEA. This CDR3 comprises 14 residues. V trimming: 3 bases; J trimming: 5 bases; junction bases outside the gene matches: 2. CDR3 residues: CASSFRTGDQPQHF. As DNA, the CDR3 is TGTGCCAGCAGCTTTAGGACAGGGGATCAGCCCCAGCATTTT.

The chain links TRBV7-2 to TRBJ2-7; D is perhaps TRBD2 (6 bases). Germline CDR1 SGHTA, CDR2 FQGNSA. This CDR3 comprises 15 residues. Deletions cut 4 bases from V and 1 base from J, with 14 bases between. CDR3 loop: CASSSQGSGSYEQYF. The CDR3 DNA sequence: TGTGCCAGCAGCTCGCAGGGTAGCGGATCCTACGAGCAGTACTTC.

The CDR3 here is CASSLGLINEKLFF. The CDR3 DNA follows: TGTGCCAGCAGCCTGGGACTGATTAATGAAAAACTGTTTTTT. The chain is built from TRBV11-2 and TRBJ1-4, with D tentatively TRBD1 (5 bases). This CDR3 comprises 14 residues. V lost 5 bases to trimming and J lost 4 bases, with 11 bases between them. The germline V gene has CDR1 SGHAT and CDR2 FQNNGV.

This clone was observed a single time. This rearrangement joins TRBV19 to TRBJ1-4; no clear D. Germline loops: CDR1 LNHDA, CDR2 SQIVND (reference sequence). V lost 4 bases and J lost 0, with 12 bases in between. The CDR3 has 16 residues. CDR3 sequence: CASSTESTATNEKLFF. In DNA form, the CDR3 reads TGTGCCAGTAGTACTGAGTCTACTGCAACTAATGAAAAACTGTTTTTT.

This chain links TRBV5-4 with TRBJ1-4; 7 nucleotides line up with TRBD1. The CDR3 spans 14 residues. Germline lookup yields CDR1 SGHNT and CDR2 YYREEE (reference sequence). Trimming at V came to 4 bases and at J to 5 bases, leaving 5 bases not matched to a gene. The CDR3 sequence is CASSPTGPNEKLFF. The CDR3 DNA reads TGTGCCAGCAGCCCGACAGGGCCAAATGAAAAACTGTTTTTT.

This chain joins TRBV15 and TRBJ2-3, with D possibly called TRBD1 or TRBD2 (6 bases each). This CDR3 has 15 amino acids. V lost 0 bases and J lost 3, with 10 bases in between. Germline V CDR1 and CDR2: LNHNV, YYDKDF (reference sequence). CDR3 residues: CATSRDPGATDTQYF. The CDR3 nucleotides are TGTGCCACCAGCAGAGATCCGGGGGCGACAGATACGCAGTATTTT.

The chain joins TRBV18 to TRBJ1-4; D call uncertain. Germline values: CDR1 KGHSH, CDR2 LQKENI. Trimming stripped 3 bases from V and 8 bases from J, with 13 bases between. The length of the CDR3 is 14 residues. The CDR3 spells CASSPGSSGEKLFF. The DNA for the CDR3 is TGTGCCAGCTCACCGGGGAGTTCGGGGGAAAAACTGTTTTTT.

The rearrangement links TRBV14 to TRBJ2-1, with 8 positions matching TRBD2. Trimming at V came to 0 bases and at J to 0 bases, leaving 4 bases not matched to a gene. Germline V gene data show CDR1 as SGHDN and CDR2 as FVKESK. The CDR3 sequence is 17 residues long. CDR3 loop: CASSQDAGGGSYNEQFF. In DNA, the CDR3 is TGTGCCAGCAGCCAAGATGCCGGGGGGGGCTCCTACAATGAGCAGTTCTTC.

The chain carries TRBV5-1 and TRBJ2-7; 9 bases line up with TRBD1. Germline values: CDR1 SGHRS, CDR2 YFSETQ. V lost 3 bases and J lost 5; bases outside the gene matches: 12. The CDR3 has 16 residues. CDR3: CASSYPNRDRAHEQYF. CDR3 bases: TGCGCCAGCAGCTACCCCAACCGGGACAGGGCCCACGAGCAGTACTTC.

This clone was detected only a few times. The CDR3 DNA sequence: TGCGCCAGCAGCTCACAAACGGGACATGAAAAACTGTTTTTT. This encodes CASSSQTGHEKLFF. This chain uses TRBV5-1 with TRBJ1-4, with a weak D call TRBD1 (5 bases). Between the trimmed V and J ends, which lost 3 bases and 6 bases, there was a span of 12 bases. Germline assignment: CDR1 SGHRS and CDR2 YFSETQ. This CDR3 has 14 residues.

This clone was recorded a few times. J is TRBJ2-7 and V is TRBV2; D perhaps matches TRBD2 (5 bases). Trimming pared 3 bases from V and 3 bases from J, leaving 12 bases between. The CDR3 has 14 residues. Germline CDR1 SNHLY, CDR2 FYNNEI. In nucleotides, the CDR3 is TGTGCCAGCAGTGAGACTACCTGGCACTACGAGCAGTACTTC. It encodes CASSETTWHYEQYF.

CDR3 in amino acids: CASSERRTANTGELFF. CDR3 in DNA: TGTGCCAGCAGTGAAAGGCGGACGGCGAACACCGGGGAGCTGTTTTTT. The chain couples TRBV2 to TRBJ2-2, with D unresolved. Per the germline V gene, CDR1 is SNHLY and CDR2 is FYNNEI. V lost 2 bases, J lost 0 bases, and 10 bases lay in between. CDR3 length equals 16 residues.

V gene TRBV11-2 combines with J gene TRBJ2-1; 10 bases fit TRBD2. J lost 6 bases, V lost 5 bases, and 13 bases had no gene match. CDR1 and CDR2 (germline): SGHAT, FQNNGV. The CDR3 is made up of 17 amino acids. The CDR3 nucleotides are TGTGCCAGCAGCCTCCAGCTGGGTAGCGGGAGGTCCAATGAGCAGTTCTTC. This gives the protein CASSLQLGSGRSNEQFF.

The V and J genes are TRBV2 and TRBJ2-1; 14 nucleotides line up with TRBD2. The CDR3 has 16 amino acids. J was trimmed by 8 bases and V by 5 bases; bases with no gene match: 8. CDR1 and CDR2 from the germline V gene are SNHLY and FYNNEI. CDR3 DNA: TGTGCCAGCAGTTGGGGGACTAGCGGGAGATGGGATGAGCAGTTCTTC. This encodes CASSWGTSGRWDEQFF.

The rearrangement links TRBV9 to TRBJ2-5; TRBD2 matches 9 bases. The CDR3 is made up of 15 amino acids. Germline V gene data show CDR1 as SGDLS and CDR2 as YYNGEE. After removal of 2 bases from V and 4 bases from J, the junction contained 6 bases not matched to a gene. CDR3 bases: TGTGCCAGCAGCGTGGGGACTAGCCCCGGAGAGACCCAGTACTTC. This translates into CASSVGTSPGETQYF. Filled out from reference TRBV9 and TRBJ2-5, the complete variable domain reads DSGVTQTPKHLITATGQRVTLRCSPRSGDLSVYWYQQSLDQGLQFLIQYYNGEERAKGNILERFSAQQFPDLHSELNLSSLELGDSALYFCASSVGTSPGETQYFGPGTRLLVL.

The chain has TRBV6-6 and TRBJ1-5; weak D call: TRBD1 (5 bases). With 6 bases removed from V and 6 bases from J, the gap between germline ends came to 9 bases. Germline V CDR1 and CDR2: MNHNY, SVGAGI (reference sequence). The CDR3 has 12 amino acids. The CDR3 bases are TGTGCCAGCAGGGGGGGTCTTCAGCCCCAGCATTTT. Translated: CASRGGLQPQHF.

V usage is TRBV7-2 and J usage is TRBJ2-3, with D perhaps assigned TRBD1 or TRBD2 (5 bases each). The germline gives CDR1 SGHTA, CDR2 FQGNSA. With 4 bases removed from V and 1 base from J, the gap between germline ends came to 9 bases. The CDR3 runs 14 residues. CDR3 loop: CASSSRGRTDTQYF. The DNA of the CDR3 is TGTGCCAGCAGCTCCCGGGGACGCACAGATACGCAGTATTTT.

The chain has TRBV4-2 and TRBJ2-3, with a tentative D call TRBD2 (7 bases). CDR3 length equals 18 residues. Germline V gene lookup returns CDR1 LGHNA and CDR2 YNFKEQ. V was clipped by 4 bases and J by 5 bases, with 25 bases between them. In DNA, the CDR3 is TGTGCCAGCAGCCGGGTTTTGGGGGGGCGAGAGTTAAAAGATACGCAGTATTTT. Translating gives CASSRVLGGRELKDTQYF.

This chain connects TRBV28 to TRBJ1-4; 8 nucleotides line up with TRBD1. The CDR3 totals 14 residues. CDR1 is MDHEN, CDR2 SYDVKM, per germline. After removal of 6 bases from V and 8 bases from J, the junction contained 8 bases not matched to a gene. This chain's CDR3 is CASSPTGVREKLFF. CDR3 in DNA: TGTGCCAGCAGCCCGACAGGGGTTCGGGAAAAACTGTTTTTT.

This clone has at least ten counts. V and J are TRBV6-4 and TRBJ2-1; 9 bases line up with TRBD2. The V segment lost 5 bases and the J segment 4 bases; nucleotides outside the gene matches: 6. This CDR3 contains 15 residues. The germline V gene encodes CDR1 MRHNA and CDR2 SNTAGT. CDR3 protein: CASSQLAGEYNEQFF. In nucleotides, the CDR3 is TGTGCCAGCAGTCAACTAGCGGGCGAGTACAATGAGCAGTTCTTC.

J is TRBJ2-5 and V is TRBV5-1, with 12 bases that match TRBD2. Germline V gives CDR1 SGHRS, CDR2 YFSETQ. J gave up 6 bases and V 0 bases, and 6 bases lay outside the gene matches. This CDR3 is 16 amino acids long. The CDR3 DNA sequence: TGCGCCAGCAGCTTGGATGGGACTAGCGGGTCGAAGACCCAGTACTTC. Its translation: CASSLDGTSGSKTQYF.

The chain carries TRBV4-3 and TRBJ2-5; D is undetermined. Between the trimmed V and J ends, which lost 0 bases and 1 base, there was a span of 9 bases. Per the germline V gene, CDR1 is LGHNA and CDR2 is YSLEER. This CDR3 comprises 15 residues. The CDR3 DNA sequence: TGCGCCAGCAGCCAAGACCGGCAGCCCCAAGAGACCCAGTACTTC. It translates to CASSQDRQPQETQYF.

This clone was counted only a few times. The chain joins TRBV30 to TRBJ1-5, with TRBD1 matching over 9 bases. Per the germline V gene, CDR1 is GTSNPN and CDR2 is SVGIG (reference sequence). The CDR3 sequence is 15 residues long. Losses at the gene ends were 3 bases for V and 3 bases for J; bases not matched to a gene: 6. CDR3 loop: CAWSWRTGANQPQHF. CDR3 nucleotide sequence: TGTGCCTGGAGCTGGAGGACAGGGGCCAATCAGCCCCAGCATTTT.

The chain joins TRBV2 to TRBJ1-1; D unclear. The V gene lost 1 base and the J gene lost 13 bases, with 13 bases spanning the gap. CDR1 and CDR2 (germline): SNHLY, FYNNEI. This CDR3 region has 12 residues. The CDR3 loop is CASSEGGRSIFF. The CDR3 bases are TGTGCCAGCAGTGAAGGCGGACGGTCTATTTTCTTT.

This clone has only a few counts. The rearrangement uses TRBV6-4 and TRBJ2-3; 7 bases are a match to TRBD2. Germline loops: CDR1 MRHNA, CDR2 SNTAGT. There are 16 residues in the CDR3. V trimming: 2 bases; J trimming: 3 bases; junction bases outside the gene matches: 8. The CDR3 protein is CASSDGVGGPTDTQYF. The CDR3 nucleotides are TGTGCCAGCAGTGACGGGGTGGGAGGGCCGACAGATACGCAGTATTTT.

This chain uses TRBV5-1 with TRBJ2-7; TRBD1 or TRBD2 may be the D gene (5 bases each). The CDR3 is 14 amino acids. Trimming pared 2 bases from V and 5 bases from J, leaving 14 bases between. Germline V lookup: CDR1 SGHRS, CDR2 YFSETQ. CDR3 loop: CASSFGTALDEQYF. The CDR3 bases are TGCGCCAGCAGCTTCGGGACCGCCCTGGACGAGCAGTACTTC.

The genes are TRBV28 and TRBJ2-3; 8 bases are a match to TRBD1. The CDR3 runs to 18 residues. Germline lookup yields CDR1 MDHEN and CDR2 SYDVKM. V gave up 3 bases and J gave up 4 bases; unmatched junction bases: 15. Here the CDR3 reads CASSFTPSTGVDSDTQYF. DNA for the CDR3: TGTGCCAGCAGTTTCACTCCGTCGACAGGGGTTGATTCAGATACGCAGTATTTT.

The genes are TRBV7-2 and TRBJ1-3, with no clear D. Per the germline V gene, CDR1 is SGHTA and CDR2 is FQGNSA. Trimming pared 5 bases from V and 0 bases from J, leaving 8 bases between. This CDR3 comprises 14 residues. The CDR3 bases are TGTGCCAGCAGCACACAGAGCTCTGGAAACACCATATATTTT. Its protein is CASSTQSSGNTIYF. Using reference TRBV7-2 and TRBJ1-3 for the parts outside the CDR3, the full variable domain is GAGVSQSPSNKVTEKGKDVELRCDPISGHTALYWYRQSLGQGLEFLIYFQGNSAPDKSGLPSDRFSAERTGGSVSTLTIQRTQQEDSAVYLCASSTQSSGNTIYFGEGSWLTVV.

J is TRBJ2-1 and V is TRBV15; unclear D gene. CDR3 length: 15 residues. Trimming shortened V by 2 bases and J by 3 bases, and 11 bases separated the two germline ends. The V gene's germline CDR1 is LNHNV and CDR2 YYDKDF (reference sequence). Here the CDR3 DNA reads TGTGCCACCAGCAGACTCCACAACGGCTACAATGAGCAGTTCTTC. The encoded protein is CATSRLHNGYNEQFF.